Below are 19 T cell receptor beta chains sequenced from a single sample in a study of T cell repertoires in cytomegalovirus infection. TCRdb re-analysed the reads in MiXCR, keeping a single row per CDR3 protein. The sample consists of 300,000 to 400,000 distinct CDR3 sequences, 25% to 35% of them appearing once. No antigen is known for these receptors. Material: cultured PBMCs, obtained from culture after CMV antigen stimulation. These receptors came from a human donor in good health (CMV status not recorded). Some clones in this sample may be carry-over from other donors' samples.

The rearrangement joins TRBV25-1 to TRBJ2-2, with TRBD2 matching 7 bases. Germline lookup yields CDR1 MGHDK and CDR2 SYGVNS. J gave up 3 bases and V 4 bases, and 5 bases lay outside the gene matches. CDR3 length: 15 amino acids. Here the CDR3 DNA reads TGTGCCAGCAGTGGGGGGAGGGCCTACACCGGGGAGCTGTTTTTT. Translation: CASSGGRAYTGELFF.

The chain uses TRBV20-1 and TRBJ2-1, with 11 positions matching TRBD2. Germline CDR1 DFQATT, CDR2 SNEGSKA (reference sequence). V lost 3 bases, J lost 3 bases, and 1 base stayed unmatched. CDR3 length: 14 residues. The CDR3, as DNA: TGCAGTGCTAGCGGGACTAGCGGCTACAATGAGCAGTTCTTC. Its translation: CSASGTSGYNEQFF.

The chain links TRBV15 to TRBJ2-1; 7 bases line up with TRBD2. V lost 8 bases to trimming and J lost 2 bases; unmatched junction nucleotides: 6. This CDR3 has 14 residues. Germline V gene data show CDR1 as LNHNV and CDR2 as YYDKDF (reference sequence). The DNA for the CDR3 is TGTGCCACCTTGGCGGGAGTACCCTACAATGAGCAGTTCTTC. It encodes CATLAGVPYNEQFF.

The gene calls are TRBV10-3 and TRBJ2-3, with 8 bases lining up with TRBD2. Germline assignment: CDR1 ENHRY and CDR2 SYGVKD. V was pared by 7 bases and J by 6 bases, with 15 bases of the junction left unmatched. The CDR3 contains 16 residues. This chain's CDR3 is CAITAGGALNGDTQYF. The CDR3 DNA is TGTGCCATCACTGCGGGGGGAGCCCTTAACGGCGATACGCAGTATTTT.

This clonotype occurred many times. This chain uses TRBV6-1 with TRBJ2-5; D unclear. V was trimmed by 2 bases and J by 4 bases, leaving 11 bases between them. The germline V gene encodes CDR1 MNHNS and CDR2 SASEGT. This CDR3 is built from 14 residues. The CDR3 region has the DNA TGTGCCAGCAGTGAAAGCCATGCTGTAGAGACCCAGTACTTC. The encoded protein is CASSESHAVETQYF.

This clonotype turned up a few times. This chain uses TRBV7-3 with TRBJ1-3, with 7 bases identical to TRBD1. The trim removed 4 bases at V and 0 bases at J, leaving 6 bases unmatched. CDR1 is SGHTA, CDR2 FQGTGA, per germline. The CDR3 sequence is 16 residues long. The CDR3 DNA sequence: TGTGCCAGCAGCTCCGGACAGGTCTCCTCTGGAAACACCATATATTTT. It is translated as CASSSGQVSSGNTIYF.

There are a few counts of this clonotype. This sequence joins TRBV29-1 and TRBJ2-2; D is perhaps TRBD2 (6 bases). The CDR3 spans 13 residues. Germline V gene sequence: CDR1 SQVTM, CDR2 ANQGSEA. Trimming shortened V by 7 bases and J by 7 bases, and 16 bases separated the two germline ends. CDR3 protein: CSAFGEVVGELFF. CDR3 coding DNA: TGCAGCGCGTTCGGGGAGGTGGTCGGGGAGCTGTTTTTT.

This clonotype was observed a few times. The V and J genes are TRBV6-1 and TRBJ2-1; 12 bases match TRBD2. Germline V gene data show CDR1 as MNHNS and CDR2 as SASEGT. The length of the CDR3 is 15 residues. J was trimmed by 10 bases and V by 2 bases; bases with no gene match: 6. CDR3 DNA sequence: TGTGCCAGCAGTGAAAGAGGACTAGCGGGGCCGGAGCAGTTCTTC. Amino acid sequence: CASSERGLAGPEQFF.

The sample holds a few counts of this clonotype. The chain links TRBV10-3 to TRBJ1-4, with 7 bases lining up with TRBD1. Per germline, CDR1 ENHRY and CDR2 SYGVKD. Trimming at V came to 6 bases and at J to 5 bases, leaving 6 bases not matched to a gene. The CDR3 is made up of 14 amino acids. The CDR3 DNA reads as TGTGCCATCAGCCCAGGGGGGCAGAATGAAAAACTGTTTTTT. It codes for CAISPGGQNEKLFF.

This sequence joins TRBV28 and TRBJ2-5; no clear D. V lost 4 bases and J lost 7, with 22 bases in between. The CDR3 loop spans 16 amino acids. From germline, CDR1 is MDHEN and CDR2 SYDVKM. The CDR3 reads CASSSITSTSGGTQYF. The DNA of the CDR3 is TGTGCCAGCAGTTCAATTACCTCCACCTCCGGTGGGACCCAGTACTTC.

The chain couples TRBV6-5 to TRBJ2-7; a possible D gene is TRBD1 (6 bases). V lost 0 bases and J 3 bases, leaving 9 bases between the germline ends. The CDR3 has 14 residues. The V gene's germline CDR1 is MNHEY and CDR2 SVGAGI. CDR3 nucleotide sequence: TGTGCCAGCAGTTACTCCCGAGGGGGCTACGAGCAGTACTTC. Residues: CASSYSRGGYEQYF.

The J gene is TRBJ2-3, the V gene TRBV5-4; 8 nucleotides match TRBD1. With V trimmed by 4 bases and J by 2 bases, 6 bases remained unmatched. The CDR3 is 15 residues long. Per germline, CDR1 SGHNT and CDR2 YYREEE (reference sequence). The CDR3 protein is CASSTGQGLTDTQYF. CDR3 sequence (DNA): TGTGCCAGCAGCACCGGACAGGGCCTCACAGATACGCAGTATTTT.

The V and J genes are TRBV7-2 and TRBJ2-1; D uncertain. The germline V gene encodes CDR1 SGHTA and CDR2 FQGNSA. CDR3 length equals 13 residues. With 4 bases removed from V and 6 bases from J, the gap between germline ends came to 10 bases. CDR3 sequence (DNA): TGTGCCAGCAGCTCCCACCCTGGCAATGAGCAGTTCTTC. This codes for CASSSHPGNEQFF.

The rearrangement joins TRBV7-3 to TRBJ2-6; D is possibly TRBD2 (7 bases). V lost 0 bases and J lost 4, with 13 bases in between. The CDR3 length is 17 residues. Germline V gives CDR1 SGHTA, CDR2 FQGTGA. The CDR3 here is CASSLTSGGLGANVLTF. The CDR3 region has the DNA TGTGCCAGCAGCTTAACCTCCGGGGGGCTAGGGGCCAACGTCCTGACTTTC.

This clonotype was seen a few times. The chain joins TRBV27 to TRBJ2-1; 7 bases fit TRBD1. The CDR3 loop spans 13 amino acids. The germline CDR1 and CDR2 sequences are MNHEY and SMNVEV (reference sequence). J lost 11 bases, V lost 3 bases, and 7 bases had no gene match. The CDR3 protein is CASSFQGQRQQFF. CDR3 in DNA: TGTGCCAGCAGTTTTCAGGGACAGCGCCAGCAGTTCTTC.

The genes are TRBV5-4 and TRBJ1-1, with a weak D call TRBD1 (5 bases). The length of the CDR3 is 16 residues. Trimming pared 0 bases from V and 0 bases from J, leaving 12 bases between. The germline V gene has CDR1 SGHNT and CDR2 YYREEE (reference sequence). For the CDR3, the DNA is TGTGCCAGCAGCTTGGCCTCTGGGGGGATGAACACTGAAGCTTTCTTT. Translation: CASSLASGGMNTEAFF.

This clonotype was observed many times. The chain carries TRBV7-3 and TRBJ2-1; D might be TRBD2 (6 bases). CDR1 and CDR2 from the germline V gene are SGHTA and FQGTGA. V was shortened by 5 bases and J by 1 base, with 12 bases between the two germline ends. This CDR3 has 15 residues. This chain's CDR3 is CASSPAGGSYNEQFF. The CDR3 DNA is TGTGCCAGCAGCCCCGCCGGGGGTTCCTACAATGAGCAGTTCTTC.

J is TRBJ2-1 and V is TRBV7-2; 7 bases map to TRBD2. The length of the CDR3 is 15 residues. Germline V CDR1 and CDR2: SGHTA, FQGNSA. V lost 3 bases and J lost 5; bases outside the gene matches: 7. CDR3 region: CASSLLGGPNNEQFF. Here the CDR3 DNA reads TGTGCCAGCAGCTTGTTGGGAGGGCCTAACAATGAGCAGTTCTTC.

The V gene is TRBV5-4, the J gene TRBJ1-1; weak D call: TRBD1 (5 bases). Germline CDR1 SGHNT, CDR2 YYREEE (reference sequence). The CDR3 loop spans 15 amino acids. Trimming removed 0 bases from V and 3 bases from J, with 12 bases in between. Here the CDR3 DNA reads TGTGCCAGCAGCTTGGGGGGAGGGGTTGACACTGAAGCTTTCTTT. Translated, it gives CASSLGGGVDTEAFF.